The 28 T cell receptor beta chains below all came from one sample that was sequenced in a study of post-analysis software for immune sequencing data. The library was made from cDNA and included unique molecular identifiers. TCRdb used MiXCR to reprocess the PCR reads, holding one entry per CDR3 protein. This sample yields roughly 150,000 distinct CDR3 sequences, of which around 36% are seen a single time; approximately 30% belongs to the top ten. The input for sequencing was blood, taken after autologous hematopoietic stem cell transplantation. The source of these receptors is a girl between 5 and 17 years old with multiple sclerosis.

The chain carries TRBV12-3 or TRBV12-4 and TRBJ1-2; the D gene is possibly TRBD1 (6 bases). V shed 7 bases and J shed 4 bases, with 19 bases lying between them. The CDR3 contains 15 residues. CDR3 DNA sequence: TGTGCCAGCACCCGAGAGGGGGGATTTAGCTATGGCTACACCTTC. This translates into CASTREGGFSYGYTF.

This chain links TRBV27 with TRBJ1-1; D is possibly TRBD1 (6 bases). Trimming shortened V by 6 bases and J by 1 base, and 15 bases separated the two germline ends. The germline V gene has CDR1 MNHEY and CDR2 SMNVEV (reference sequence). CDR3 length: 15 residues. The CDR3: CASRDAKGQNTEAFF. The CDR3 DNA reads as TGTGCCAGCAGAGACGCCAAGGGACAGAACACTGAAGCTTTCTTT.

The V and J genes are TRBV12-3 or TRBV12-4 and TRBJ2-7, with D perhaps TRBD1 (5 bases). V lost 3 bases and J lost 2, with 14 bases in between. The length of the CDR3 is 15 residues. CDR3 sequence reads: CASSFVTVFPYEQYF. The CDR3 nucleotides read TGTGCCAGCAGTTTTGTGACAGTTTTCCCCTACGAGCAGTACTTC.

J is TRBJ1-1 and V is TRBV6-2 or TRBV6-3, with D possibly being TRBD1 (5 bases). The CDR3 runs to 15 residues. Germline V gene sequence: CDR1 MNHEY, CDR2 SVGEGT. Trimming removed 7 bases from V and 6 bases from J, with 21 bases in between. CDR3 region: CASNPEEGWDSEAFF. DNA for the CDR3: TGTGCCAGCAACCCGGAGGAGGGGTGGGATTCTGAAGCTTTCTTT.

This clonotype was recorded only once. The chain couples TRBV7-2 to TRBJ2-1; 9 nucleotides line up with TRBD2. Germline V gene lookup returns CDR1 SGHTA and CDR2 FQGNSA. The length of the CDR3 is 17 residues. V trimming: 4 bases; J trimming: 8 bases; junction bases outside the gene matches: 15. The CDR3 sequence: CASSSPPGREGSHEQFF. The CDR3 DNA sequence: TGTGCCAGCAGCTCCCCCCCGGGGCGGGAGGGCAGTCATGAGCAGTTCTTC.

The sample holds a few counts of this clonotype. The genes are TRBV19 and TRBJ2-5; 9 bases match TRBD2. Per the germline V gene, CDR1 is LNHDA and CDR2 is SQIVND (reference sequence). V lost 2 bases, J lost 0 bases, and 4 bases stayed unmatched. CDR3 length: 16 amino acids. The CDR3 sequence: CASSIKSGGYQETQYF. DNA of the CDR3: TGTGCCAGTAGTATAAAAAGCGGGGGGTACCAAGAGACCCAGTACTTC.

This clonotype showed up just a few times. The chain recombines TRBV5-6 with TRBJ2-5; 9 bases fit TRBD2. J lost 1 base, V lost 0 bases, and 16 bases had no gene match. The CDR3 runs to 20 residues. CDR1 is SGHDT and CDR2 is YYEEEE in the germline V gene. CDR3 loop: CASSLGRGSGSFLSQETQYF. The CDR3 DNA reads TGTGCCAGCAGCTTGGGTCGGGGTAGCGGGAGTTTTTTGTCCCAAGAGACCCAGTACTTC. Complete variable domain (other parts from reference TRBV5-6 and TRBJ2-5): DAGVTQSPTHLIKTRGQQVTLRCSPKSGHDTVSWYQQALGQGPQFIFQYYEEEERQRGNFPDRFSGHQFPNYSSELNVNALLLGDSALYLCASSLGRGSGSFLSQETQYFGPGTRLLVL.

The J gene is TRBJ2-3, the V gene TRBV13; TRBD2 aligns across 7 bases. The CDR3 has 15 residues. V shed 4 bases and J 2 bases; nucleotides not matched to a gene: 6. Germline V lookup: CDR1 PRHDT, CDR2 FYEKMQ (reference sequence). In nucleotides, the CDR3 is TGTGCCAGCAGCTGGGAGAGCGGGAACACAGATACGCAGTATTTT. This encodes CASSWESGNTDTQYF.

This clonotype was observed a handful of times. J is TRBJ2-3 and V is TRBV2; D not certain. Trimming took 6 bases from V and 0 from J, leaving 7 bases between them. The CDR3 is made up of 13 amino acids. Germline V gene data show CDR1 as SNHLY and CDR2 as FYNNEI. This CDR3 is CASRGSSTDTQYF. The CDR3 nucleotides read TGTGCCAGCAGGGGCTCTAGCACAGATACGCAGTATTTT.

This clonotype was observed once. The chain uses TRBV4-1 and TRBJ2-1, with D possibly TRBD2 on 6 matching bases. The V and J ends lost 4 bases and 6 bases respectively, with 22 bases between them. This CDR3 has 17 residues. Germline CDR1 MGHRA, CDR2 YSYEKL. The CDR3 sequence is CASSPAPCPGARNEQFF. CDR3 nucleotide sequence: TGCGCCAGCAGCCCGGCCCCGTGTCCGGGAGCCCGCAATGAGCAGTTCTTC.

This rearrangement joins TRBV29-1 to TRBJ1-5, with TRBD1 identical over 7 bases. J was trimmed by 3 bases and V by 2 bases; bases with no gene match: 7. CDR3 length: 15 amino acids. Germline lookup yields CDR1 SQVTM and CDR2 ANQGSEA. In DNA form, the CDR3 reads TGCAGCGTTGAAACCCGGGACAGCTACAATCAGCCCCAGCATTTT. Amino acids: CSVETRDSYNQPQHF.

This clonotype was detected a few times. V is TRBV5-1 and J is TRBJ2-1; the match to TRBD2 covers 10 bases. Germline CDR1 and CDR2: SGHRS and YFSETQ. J gave up 7 bases and V 3 bases, and 7 bases lay outside the gene matches. There are 15 residues in the CDR3. In DNA, the CDR3 is TGCGCCAGCAGCTCTAGGGCTAGCGGGAGTAATGAGCAGTTCTTC. Its translation is CASSSRASGSNEQFF.

Only a few counts were recorded for this clonotype. The V and J genes are TRBV7-2 and TRBJ2-7, with 11 bases fitting TRBD2. This CDR3 region has 15 residues. Germline lookup yields CDR1 SGHTA and CDR2 FQGNSA. After removal of 3 bases from V and 3 bases from J, the junction contained 4 bases not matched to a gene. As DNA, the CDR3 is TGTGCCAGCAGCTTCGAGGGACTAGCGGACTACGAGCAGTACTTC. It encodes CASSFEGLADYEQYF.

In this sample, this clonotype turned up a few times. This rearrangement joins TRBV29-1 to TRBJ2-4; 11 nucleotides agree with TRBD2. V lost 1 base, J lost 8 bases, and 7 bases stayed unmatched. Germline V gene lookup returns CDR1 SQVTM and CDR2 ANQGSEA. CDR3 size: 15 residues. This chain's CDR3 is CSVEGVSGRGDIQYF. DNA of the CDR3: TGCAGCGTTGAAGGGGTTAGCGGGAGGGGGGACATTCAGTACTTC.

This clonotype was counted only a few times. V gene TRBV10-3 combines with J gene TRBJ2-3; no firm D call. Trimming shortened V by 3 bases and J by 0 bases, and 7 bases separated the two germline ends. The germline gives CDR1 ENHRY, CDR2 SYGVKD. CDR3 length: 14 amino acids. The CDR3 nucleotides read TGTGCCATCAGTGATCTGGCCAGCACAGATACGCAGTATTTT. Protein: CAISDLASTDTQYF.

V gene TRBV5-4 combines with J gene TRBJ2-1, with D possibly TRBD2 on 6 matching bases. The CDR3 consists of 13 residues. Germline lookup yields CDR1 SGHNT and CDR2 YYREEE (reference sequence). Trimming took 4 bases from V and 7 from J, leaving 12 bases between them. The DNA for the CDR3 is TGTGCCAGCAGCCGAAATGCGGGGAATGAGCAGTTCTTC. Translated, it gives CASSRNAGNEQFF.

The chain has TRBV30 and TRBJ2-3, with D possibly being TRBD2 (5 bases). CDR3 length: 14 amino acids. With 1 base removed from V and 6 bases from J, the gap between germline ends came to 14 bases. CDR1 and CDR2 from the germline V gene are GTSNPN and SVGIG (reference sequence). The chain's CDR3 is CAWSAVGGGDTQYF. DNA for the CDR3: TGTGCCTGGAGTGCTGTCGGAGGCGGGGATACGCAGTATTTT.

This clonotype was seen a handful of times. The J gene is TRBJ2-7, the V gene TRBV7-2; the D gene is possibly TRBD2 (6 bases). CDR1 is SGHTA and CDR2 is FQGNSA in the germline V gene. The V and J ends lost 5 bases and 7 bases respectively, with 24 bases between them. The CDR3 contains 16 residues. CDR3 amino acids: CASSPTSSVPTREQYF. CDR3 bases: TGTGCCAGCAGCCCTACTTCTAGCGTCCCTACTCGAGAGCAGTACTTC.

Points on this clonotype: A read error may produce the germline difference seen at one junction end. The CDR3 is CANSLSRTTYEQYF. CDR3 coding DNA: TGTGCCAACAGCTTATCTAGGACCACCTACGAGCAGTACTTC. The V gene is TRBV7-2, the J gene TRBJ2-7; D is uncertain. This CDR3 region has 14 residues. Germline CDR1 and CDR2: SGHTA and FQGNSA.

The V and J genes are TRBV6-5 and TRBJ2-5; 10 nucleotides match TRBD1. The junction had 0 bases not matched to a gene; V was cut back by 8 bases and J by 3 bases. The CDR3 is 12 amino acids. Germline lookup yields CDR1 MNHEY and CDR2 SVGAGI. The CDR3 bases are TGTGCCAGCGGGACAGGGGAAGAGACCCAGTACTTC. This encodes CASGTGEETQYF.

This chain links TRBV4-3 with TRBJ1-2; the D is unclear. Germline CDR1 reads LGHNA; CDR2 reads YSLEER. V lost 0 bases and J lost 9, with 5 bases in between. CDR3 size: 11 residues. The CDR3 DNA is TGCGCCAGCAGCCAAGATGGGAGCTACACCTTC. It yields the protein CASSQDGSYTF.

This clonotype was seen only a few times. The chain combines TRBV7-9 with TRBJ2-5, with TRBD2 matching over 12 bases. Germline trimming cut 5 bases from V and 4 bases from J; bases unmatched to any gene: 8. CDR3 length equals 16 residues. Germline CDR1 SEHNR, CDR2 FQNEAQ (reference sequence). CDR3 sequence reads: CASSHRLAGVGETQYF. The CDR3 region has the DNA TGTGCCAGCAGCCACCGACTAGCGGGAGTGGGAGAGACCCAGTACTTC.

This clonotype was seen a single time. The chain recombines TRBV15 with TRBJ2-7, with D possibly TRBD2 on 5 matching bases. The DNA end is more similar to TRBJ2-5, so the J call may be wrong. This CDR3 has 14 amino acids. CDR1 and CDR2 (germline): LNHNV, YYDKDF (reference sequence). CDR3 loop: CATSRVRGAETQYF. The DNA of the CDR3 is TGTGCCACCAGCAGAGTTCGGGGAGCGGAGACCCAGTACTTC.

The J gene is TRBJ2-1, the V gene TRBV20-1; 11 bases fit TRBD2. This CDR3 has 18 residues. Germline values: CDR1 DFQATT, CDR2 SNEGSKA (reference sequence). V trimming: 6 bases; J trimming: 6 bases; junction bases outside the gene matches: 19. The CDR3 nucleotides read TGCAGTGCCTCCACGAAACTAGCGGGAGTCGGGTTCCGCAATGAGCAGTTCTTC. Translation gives CSASTKLAGVGFRNEQFF.

This clonotype has only one observation. The V call is TRBV15, the J call TRBJ1-3; D call uncertain. The V gene's germline CDR1 is LNHNV and CDR2 YYDKDF (reference sequence). V was cut by 4 bases and J by 0 bases, with 10 bases left in between. This CDR3 has 15 amino acids. CDR3 DNA sequence: TGTGCCACCAGCACCGAGCGATACTCTGGAAACACCATATATTTT. This translates into CATSTERYSGNTIYF. The entire variable domain, with the rest obtained from reference TRBV15 and TRBJ1-3, is as follows: DAMVIQNPRYQVTQFGKPVTLSCSQTLNHNVMYWYQQKSSQAPKLLFHYYDKDFNNEADTPDNFQSRRPNTSFCFLDIRSPGLGDTAMYLCATSTERYSGNTIYFGEGSWLTVV.

The table lists this clonotype with many counts. The chain uses TRBV20-1 and TRBJ2-1; possible D gene TRBD2, 5 bases. The CDR3 has 15 amino acids. V gave up 3 bases and J gave up 0 bases, with 12 bases separating them. Germline CDR1 DFQATT, CDR2 SNEGSKA (reference sequence). Written as DNA, the CDR3 is TGCAGTGCTAGGGTTCTTGCGGGCTCCTACAATGAGCAGTTCTTC. Translation gives CSARVLAGSYNEQFF.

This clonotype was observed many times. The rearrangement joins TRBV6-6 to TRBJ1-6; tentative D call: TRBD1 (5 bases). The CDR3 has 13 amino acids. Germline V gene lookup returns CDR1 MNHNY and CDR2 SVGAGI (reference sequence). Trimming left V 7 bases short and J 9 bases short, with 13 bases between. CDR3 nucleotide sequence: TGTGCCAGCACAATCCAGGGACGTTCACCCCTCCACTTT. Protein: CASTIQGRSPLHF.

The V and J genes are TRBV15 and TRBJ2-4; 14 bases line up with TRBD2. The end of the DNA aligns better with TRBJ2-5, so the J call may be wrong. Germline V CDR1 and CDR2: LNHNV, YYDKDF (reference sequence). The CDR3 spans 20 residues. CDR3 coding DNA: TGTGCCACCAGCAGAGATGTGGGACTAGCGGGAGAAGGGACAGCAGAGACCCAGTACTTC. Translation gives CATSRDVGLAGEGTAETQYF.